This TCR beta chain was retrieved from a study of response to subunit inactivated influenza vaccine. Broader study findings: Authors suggested each seasonal flu vaccination may recruit only limited numbers of new T cells.

TCRdb reprocessed the RT-PCR reads with MiXCR, giving one entry per CDR3 protein. The sample carries around 320,000 distinct CDR3 sequences, 20% to 25% recorded once. About this clonotype itself: Its antigen is currently unknown.

CDR3 length equals 17 residues. The germline gives CDR1 MDHEN, CDR2 SYDVKM. V lost 4 bases and J lost 4, with 19 bases in between. The sequence derives from a man between 50 and 69 years old who received an inactivated influenza vaccine. The starting material was PBMCs from blood, obtained about 20 months after vaccination. The V gene is TRBV28, the J gene TRBJ2-2; D unresolved. CDR3 protein: CASSSAGHGLFTGELFF. The CDR3 DNA follows: TGTGCCAGCAGTTCCGCCGGGCACGGGCTCTTCACCGGGGAGCTGTTTTTT. Filled out from reference TRBV28 and TRBJ2-2, the complete variable domain reads DVKVTQSSRYLVKRTGEKVFLECVQDMDHENMFWYRQDPGLGLRLIYFSYDVKMKEKGDIPEGYSVSREKKERFSLILESASTNQTSMYLCASSSAGHGLFTGELFFGEGSRLTVL.